A selection of T cell receptor beta chains follows, all from one sample in a study of T cells in localized non-small cell lung cancer. Libraries were prepared by immunoSEQ multiplex PCR; TCRdb keeps only in-frame clonotypes and omits some of them. In the table there are tens of thousands of clones, roughly 90% of which are singletons. This material consisted of peripheral blood, taken before any cancer treatment. These receptor sequences come from a man aged 35 to 69 with stage I squamous cell lung carcinoma. CDR3s include the opening cysteine and the closing phenylalanine or tryptophan. The D gene is left open where the match is weak. Part of the rows lack a size; the others show once, few, many or a class for expanded clones.

abundance: NA; d_gene: TRBD1; j_gene: TRBJ2-2; v_gene: TRBV19; CDR3aa: CASGRQGNTGELFF; CDR3nt: TGTGCCAGTGGGAGACAGGGGAACACCGGGGAGCTGTTTTTT
abundance: NA; d_gene: TRBD2; j_gene: TRBJ2-3; v_gene: TRBV5-1; CDR3aa: CASSLSSGVDTQYF; CDR3nt: TGCGCCAGCAGCTTGTCCAGCGGGGTGGATACGCAGTATTTT
abundance: NA; d_gene: NA; j_gene: TRBJ1-1; v_gene: TRBV6-5; CDR3aa: CASRGVNTEAFF; CDR3nt: TGTGCCAGCAGGGGGGTGAACACTGAAGCTTTCTTT
abundance: NA; d_gene: NA; j_gene: TRBJ2-4; v_gene: TRBV19; CDR3aa: CASRTVAEANIQYF; CDR3nt: TGTGCCAGTAGAACCGTAGCGGAGGCAAACATTCAGTACTTC
abundance: once; d_gene: NA; j_gene: TRBJ1-2; v_gene: TRBV4-3; CDR3aa: CASSQMISVYGYTF; CDR3nt: TGCGCCAGCAGCCAAATGATCAGCGTCTATGGCTACACCTTC
abundance: once; d_gene: NA; j_gene: TRBJ1-2; v_gene: TRBV27; CDR3aa: CASSLYGFPTPYGYTF; CDR3nt: TGTGCCAGCAGTTTATATGGCTTCCCGACCCCCTATGGCTACACCTTC
abundance: once; d_gene: NA; j_gene: TRBJ1-1; v_gene: TRBV7-2; CDR3aa: CASSFSAQNTEAFF; CDR3nt: TGTGCCAGCAGCTTTTCTGCCCAGAACACTGAAGCTTTCTTT
abundance: NA; d_gene: TRBD1; j_gene: TRBJ1-1; v_gene: TRBV25-1; CDR3aa: CASSGTGRDTEAFF; CDR3nt: TGTGCCAGCAGTGGGACAGGTAGGGACACTGAAGCTTTCTTT
abundance: NA; d_gene: NA; j_gene: TRBJ1-3; v_gene: TRBV7-3; CDR3aa: CASSLMGTGNTIYF; CDR3nt: TGTGCCAGCAGCTTAATGGGGACCGGAAACACCATATATTTT
abundance: few; d_gene: NA; j_gene: TRBJ1-1; v_gene: TRBV6-6; CDR3aa: CASRAGQTNTEAFF; CDR3nt: TGTGCCAGCAGAGCCGGACAGACGAACACTGAAGCTTTCTTT
abundance: NA; d_gene: NA; j_gene: TRBJ2-2; v_gene: TRBV6-1; CDR3aa: CASSFPNTGELFF; CDR3nt: TGTGCCAGCAGCTTTCCGAACACCGGGGAGCTGTTTTTT
abundance: NA; d_gene: NA; j_gene: TRBJ2-1; v_gene: TRBV2; CDR3aa: CASSVSVGFYNEQFF; CDR3nt: TGTGCCAGCAGTGTTTCAGTAGGATTCTACAATGAGCAGTTCTTC
abundance: NA; d_gene: NA; j_gene: TRBJ2-5; v_gene: TRBV30; CDR3aa: CAWSGEVGETQYF; CDR3nt: TGTGCCTGGAGTGGAGAGGTAGGAGAGACCCAGTACTTC
abundance: NA; d_gene: NA; j_gene: TRBJ2-7; v_gene: TRBV7-9; CDR3aa: CASSLGGPPTYEQYF; CDR3nt: TGTGCCAGCAGCTTAGGTGGCCCCCCCACCTACGAGCAGTACTTC
abundance: NA; d_gene: TRBD1; j_gene: TRBJ2-7; v_gene: TRBV28; CDR3aa: CASGSGTGPYEQYF; CDR3nt: TGTGCCAGCGGGTCCGGGACAGGCCCCTACGAGCAGTACTTC
abundance: NA; d_gene: NA; j_gene: TRBJ1-5; v_gene: TRBV7-2; CDR3aa: CASSREYGQPQHF; CDR3nt: TGTGCCAGCAGCCGAGAGTATGGGCAGCCCCAGCATTTT
abundance: NA; d_gene: NA; j_gene: TRBJ2-3; v_gene: TRBV7-9; CDR3aa: CASSLGADTQYF; CDR3nt: TGTGCCAGCAGCTTAGGCGCAGATACGCAGTATTTT
abundance: NA; d_gene: NA; j_gene: TRBJ2-7; v_gene: TRBV7-7; CDR3aa: CASSLDVRRGRSEQYF; CDR3nt: TGTGCTAGCAGCTTAGATGTGCGGCGGGGAAGGTCCGAGCAGTACTTC
abundance: once; d_gene: NA; j_gene: TRBJ1-5; v_gene: TRBV27; CDR3aa: CASSSLGTGQPQHF; CDR3nt: TGTGCCAGCAGTTCCCTAGGGACCGGTCAGCCCCAGCATTTT
abundance: NA; d_gene: NA; j_gene: TRBJ2-7; v_gene: TRBV9; CDR3aa: CASSVAGNPYEQYF; CDR3nt: TGTGCCAGCAGCGTAGCGGGAAATCCCTACGAGCAGTACTTC
abundance: NA; d_gene: TRBD1; j_gene: TRBJ2-6; v_gene: TRBV6-1; CDR3aa: CASSGGTGVLGGANVLTF; CDR3nt: TGTGCCAGCAGTGGGGGGACAGGGGTACTTGGTGGGGCCAACGTCCTGACTTTC
abundance: NA; d_gene: NA; j_gene: TRBJ2-1; v_gene: TRBV4-3; CDR3aa: CASSLGQAAPQFF; CDR3nt: TGCGCCAGCAGTCTCGGCCAGGCCGCACCGCAGTTCTTC
abundance: NA; d_gene: NA; j_gene: TRBJ2-3; v_gene: TRBV4-3; CDR3aa: CASSQVGQAAGTDTQYF; CDR3nt: TGCGCCAGCAGCCAAGTCGGGCAGGCGGCGGGCACAGATACGCAGTATTTT
abundance: NA; d_gene: NA; j_gene: TRBJ2-2; v_gene: TRBV4-3; CDR3aa: CASSQDLENTGELFF; CDR3nt: TGCGCCAGCAGCCAAGATCTGGAGAACACCGGGGAGCTGTTTTTT
abundance: NA; d_gene: NA; j_gene: TRBJ1-5; v_gene: TRBV19; CDR3aa: CASSFSTVSAGPQHF; CDR3nt: TGTGCCAGTAGTTTCTCGACCGTGTCTGCCGGGCCCCAGCATTTT
abundance: NA; d_gene: TRBD2; j_gene: TRBJ2-7; v_gene: TRBV9; CDR3aa: CASSRSGVWYEQYF; CDR3nt: TGTGCCAGCAGTCGTAGCGGGGTCTGGTACGAGCAGTACTTC
abundance: NA; d_gene: NA; j_gene: TRBJ2-7; v_gene: TRBV6-4; CDR3aa: CASSARAHSYEQYF; CDR3nt: TGTGCCAGCAGTGCCAGGGCACACTCCTACGAGCAGTACTTC
abundance: NA; d_gene: NA; j_gene: TRBJ2-1; v_gene: TRBV28; CDR3aa: CASSLGGQPSYNEQFF; CDR3nt: TGTGCCAGCAGTTTAGGTGGTCAGCCATCCTACAATGAGCAGTTCTTC
abundance: NA; d_gene: NA; j_gene: TRBJ2-7; v_gene: TRBV27; CDR3aa: CASRGSGLSELEQYF; CDR3nt: TGTGCCAGCAGGGGATCGGGGCTATCTGAGCTCGAGCAGTACTTC